Listed below are T cell receptor beta chains from one sample, sequenced in a study of T-cell memory formation after mild COVID-19. TCRdb reprocessed the 5' RACE reads via MiXCR and lists one record per CDR3 protein. The sample yields around 500,000 distinct CDR3 sequences, around a sixth seen once. The material sequenced was PBMCs or a T cell subset sorted from them (not recorded which). These TCRs come from an adult woman who had mild COVID-19 (a few samples of this study predate the infection). Cell type and time point are not known. The CDR3 runs from the conserved cysteine through the conserved F or W. A D gene is named only where the DNA matches it firmly. Not every row has a clone size; where given, it reads once, few, many or a size class.

clone_size,j_call,d_call,v_call,cdr3_aa,cdr3_nt
few,TRBJ2-7,.,TRBV12-3/TRBV12-4,CASSLFGDRYEQYF,TGTGCCAGCAGTTTATTTGGGGACCGATACGAGCAGTACTTC
many,TRBJ1-1,.,TRBV6-2/TRBV6-3,CAIIRDQTGTEAFF,TGTGCCATCATCCGGGACCAGACGGGCACTGAAGCTTTCTTT
few,TRBJ2-1,.,TRBV10-3,CAISAGLLNEQFF,TGTGCCATCAGCGCCGGACTTCTCAATGAGCAGTTCTTC
few,TRBJ2-2,.,TRBV24-1,CATSDLSRGSRGGHTGELFF,TGTGCCACCAGTGATTTGAGTCGCGGGTCTAGAGGAGGGCACACCGGGGAGCTGTTTTTT
few,TRBJ2-1,TRBD2,TRBV24-1,CATSDRPGLAGYNEQFF,TGTGCCACCAGTGATAGACCGGGACTAGCGGGGTACAATGAGCAGTTCTTC
.,TRBJ1-5,.,TRBV27,CASSRGTPILGDQPQHF,TGTGCCAGCAGCCGAGGGACTCCCATTCTTGGCGATCAGCCCCAGCATTTT
few,TRBJ2-2,.,TRBV4-3,CASSQVPQNTGELFF,TGCGCCAGCAGCCAAGTCCCCCAGAACACCGGGGAGCTGTTTTTT
few,TRBJ2-7,.,TRBV4-1,CASSQAGPLEQYF,TGCGCCAGCAGCCAAGCGGGTCCCCTCGAGCAGTACTTC
.,TRBJ1-5,TRBD1,TRBV7-9,CASSLDRGGQPQHF,TGTGCCAGCAGCTTAGACAGGGGGGGTCAGCCCCAGCATTTT
.,TRBJ1-2,.,TRBV4-2,CASSQFTGANYGYTF,TGTGCCAGCAGCCAATTTACCGGGGCTAACTATGGCTACACCTTC
few,TRBJ2-1,.,TRBV11-3,CASSLVGLGYNEQFF,TGTGCCAGCAGCTTGGTGGGACTCGGTTACAATGAGCAGTTCTTC
many,TRBJ1-1,.,TRBV12-3/TRBV12-4,CASSLLSMNTEAFF,TGTGCCAGCAGTTTGCTCTCTATGAACACTGAAGCTTTCTTT
few,TRBJ2-5,TRBD1,TRBV20-1,CSARGQGDRGRAAQETQYF,TGCAGTGCTAGGGGACAGGGGGACAGGGGGCGCGCGGCCCAAGAGACCCAGTACTTC
many,TRBJ2-3,TRBD1,TRBV7-6,CASSSTGASTDTQYF,TGTGCCAGCAGCTCAACAGGGGCCTCCACAGATACGCAGTATTTT
.,TRBJ2-1,.,TRBV5-4,CASSEGSWEQFF,TGTGCCAGCAGCGAAGGGTCATGGGAGCAGTTCTTC
few,TRBJ2-3,TRBD1,TRBV14,CASSQNRDRRTDTQYF,TGTGCCAGCAGCCAAAACCGGGACAGGCGCACAGATACGCAGTATTTT
.,TRBJ1-1,.,TRBV5-1,CASTRTGGTEAFF,TGCGCCAGCACCCGGACGGGGGGCACTGAAGCTTTCTTT
.,TRBJ2-3,TRBD1,TRBV7-3,CASSLTGTGVTDTQYF,TGTGCCAGCAGCTTGACCGGGACAGGGGTAACAGATACGCAGTATTTT
.,TRBJ2-5,TRBD2,TRBV5-6,CASSLAILEASGGRETQYF,TGTGCCAGCAGCTTGGCCATCCTGGAAGCTAGCGGGGGGCGGGAGACCCAGTACTTC
.,TRBJ1-2,.,TRBV3-1,CASSQTADYGYTF,TGTGCCAGCAGCCAGACTGCGGACTATGGCTACACCTTC
few,TRBJ2-3,.,TRBV7-9,CASSPRGGPRADTQYF,TGTGCCAGCAGCCCGCGCGGGGGCCCTAGGGCAGATACGCAGTATTTT
.,TRBJ1-2,.,TRBV15,CATSRDRPTTNYGYTF,TGTGCCACCAGCAGAGATAGGCCGACGACTAACTATGGCTACACCTTC
few,TRBJ1-5,.,TRBV12-3/TRBV12-4,CASARGGHQPQHF,TGTGCCAGCGCGAGGGGGGGACATCAGCCCCAGCATTTT
.,TRBJ2-1,TRBD2,TRBV20-1,CSARMLAGVEQFF,TGCAGTGCTAGGATGCTGGCGGGAGTTGAGCAGTTCTTC
.,TRBJ2-3,.,TRBV29-1,CSMRGGSTDTQYF,TGCAGCATGAGGGGCGGTAGCACAGATACGCAGTATTTT
few,TRBJ1-5,.,TRBV6-1,CASSEWSSSISNQPQHF,TGTGCCAGCAGTGAATGGTCGAGCAGTATTAGCAATCAGCCCCAGCATTTT
.,TRBJ2-7,.,TRBV27,CASSLAVPDEQYF,TGTGCCAGCAGTTTGGCTGTACCTGACGAGCAGTACTTC
.,TRBJ2-7,.,TRBV27,CASSLARKSYEQYF,TGTGCCAGCAGTTTGGCTAGGAAATCCTACGAGCAGTACTTC
.,TRBJ1-2,.,TRBV25-1,CASSESLREVVSYTF,TGTGCCAGCAGTGAATCACTCAGGGAGGTAGTAAGCTACACCTTC
few,TRBJ2-6,.,TRBV9,CASATQGSSGANVLTF,TGTGCCAGCGCCACCCAGGGGAGCTCTGGGGCCAACGTCCTGACTTTC
many,TRBJ2-5,.,TRBV7-6,CASNSAAGETQYF,TGTGCCAGCAACTCGGCAGCAGGGGAGACCCAGTACTTC
few,TRBJ2-7,.,TRBV24-1,CATIYPAGTVQKYEQYF,TGTGCCACCATCTATCCGGCGGGGACCGTACAGAAATACGAGCAGTACTTC
.,TRBJ1-2,TRBD1,TRBV27,CASSPNPGQHNYGYTF,TGTGCCAGCAGTCCCAATCCGGGACAGCATAACTATGGCTACACCTTC
few,TRBJ2-5,TRBD1,TRBV18,CASSPKLTGQETQYF,TGTGCCAGCTCACCAAAGCTGACAGGGCAAGAGACCCAGTACTTC
few,TRBJ1-4,TRBD1,TRBV5-1,CASSFSQGAEKLFF,TGCGCCAGCAGCTTTTCCCAGGGGGCCGAAAAACTGTTTTTT
.,TRBJ2-1,TRBD2,TRBV7-8,CASSLVTGLVNNEQFF,TGTGCCAGCAGCTTAGTGACGGGACTAGTTAACAATGAGCAGTTCTTC